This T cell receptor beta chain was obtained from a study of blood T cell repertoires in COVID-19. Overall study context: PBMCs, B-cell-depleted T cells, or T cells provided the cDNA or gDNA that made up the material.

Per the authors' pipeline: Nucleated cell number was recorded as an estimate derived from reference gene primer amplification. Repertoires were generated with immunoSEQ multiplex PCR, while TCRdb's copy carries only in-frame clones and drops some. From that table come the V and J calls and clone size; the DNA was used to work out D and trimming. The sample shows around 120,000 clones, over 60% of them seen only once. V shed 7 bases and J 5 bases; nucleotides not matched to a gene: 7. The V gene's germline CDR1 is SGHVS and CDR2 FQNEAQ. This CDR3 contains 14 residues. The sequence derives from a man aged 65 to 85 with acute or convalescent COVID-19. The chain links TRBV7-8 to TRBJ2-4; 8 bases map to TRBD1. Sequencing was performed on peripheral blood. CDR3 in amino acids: CASTSPDRENIQYF. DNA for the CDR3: TGTGCCAGCACCTCGCCGGACAGGGAAAACATTCAGTACTTC. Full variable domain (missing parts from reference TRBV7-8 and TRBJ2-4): GAGVSQSPRYKVAKRGQDVALRCDPISGHVSLFWYQQALGQGPEFLTYFQNEAQLDKSGLPSDRFFAERPEGSVSTLKIQRTQQEDSAVYLCASTSPDRENIQYFGAGTRLSVL.